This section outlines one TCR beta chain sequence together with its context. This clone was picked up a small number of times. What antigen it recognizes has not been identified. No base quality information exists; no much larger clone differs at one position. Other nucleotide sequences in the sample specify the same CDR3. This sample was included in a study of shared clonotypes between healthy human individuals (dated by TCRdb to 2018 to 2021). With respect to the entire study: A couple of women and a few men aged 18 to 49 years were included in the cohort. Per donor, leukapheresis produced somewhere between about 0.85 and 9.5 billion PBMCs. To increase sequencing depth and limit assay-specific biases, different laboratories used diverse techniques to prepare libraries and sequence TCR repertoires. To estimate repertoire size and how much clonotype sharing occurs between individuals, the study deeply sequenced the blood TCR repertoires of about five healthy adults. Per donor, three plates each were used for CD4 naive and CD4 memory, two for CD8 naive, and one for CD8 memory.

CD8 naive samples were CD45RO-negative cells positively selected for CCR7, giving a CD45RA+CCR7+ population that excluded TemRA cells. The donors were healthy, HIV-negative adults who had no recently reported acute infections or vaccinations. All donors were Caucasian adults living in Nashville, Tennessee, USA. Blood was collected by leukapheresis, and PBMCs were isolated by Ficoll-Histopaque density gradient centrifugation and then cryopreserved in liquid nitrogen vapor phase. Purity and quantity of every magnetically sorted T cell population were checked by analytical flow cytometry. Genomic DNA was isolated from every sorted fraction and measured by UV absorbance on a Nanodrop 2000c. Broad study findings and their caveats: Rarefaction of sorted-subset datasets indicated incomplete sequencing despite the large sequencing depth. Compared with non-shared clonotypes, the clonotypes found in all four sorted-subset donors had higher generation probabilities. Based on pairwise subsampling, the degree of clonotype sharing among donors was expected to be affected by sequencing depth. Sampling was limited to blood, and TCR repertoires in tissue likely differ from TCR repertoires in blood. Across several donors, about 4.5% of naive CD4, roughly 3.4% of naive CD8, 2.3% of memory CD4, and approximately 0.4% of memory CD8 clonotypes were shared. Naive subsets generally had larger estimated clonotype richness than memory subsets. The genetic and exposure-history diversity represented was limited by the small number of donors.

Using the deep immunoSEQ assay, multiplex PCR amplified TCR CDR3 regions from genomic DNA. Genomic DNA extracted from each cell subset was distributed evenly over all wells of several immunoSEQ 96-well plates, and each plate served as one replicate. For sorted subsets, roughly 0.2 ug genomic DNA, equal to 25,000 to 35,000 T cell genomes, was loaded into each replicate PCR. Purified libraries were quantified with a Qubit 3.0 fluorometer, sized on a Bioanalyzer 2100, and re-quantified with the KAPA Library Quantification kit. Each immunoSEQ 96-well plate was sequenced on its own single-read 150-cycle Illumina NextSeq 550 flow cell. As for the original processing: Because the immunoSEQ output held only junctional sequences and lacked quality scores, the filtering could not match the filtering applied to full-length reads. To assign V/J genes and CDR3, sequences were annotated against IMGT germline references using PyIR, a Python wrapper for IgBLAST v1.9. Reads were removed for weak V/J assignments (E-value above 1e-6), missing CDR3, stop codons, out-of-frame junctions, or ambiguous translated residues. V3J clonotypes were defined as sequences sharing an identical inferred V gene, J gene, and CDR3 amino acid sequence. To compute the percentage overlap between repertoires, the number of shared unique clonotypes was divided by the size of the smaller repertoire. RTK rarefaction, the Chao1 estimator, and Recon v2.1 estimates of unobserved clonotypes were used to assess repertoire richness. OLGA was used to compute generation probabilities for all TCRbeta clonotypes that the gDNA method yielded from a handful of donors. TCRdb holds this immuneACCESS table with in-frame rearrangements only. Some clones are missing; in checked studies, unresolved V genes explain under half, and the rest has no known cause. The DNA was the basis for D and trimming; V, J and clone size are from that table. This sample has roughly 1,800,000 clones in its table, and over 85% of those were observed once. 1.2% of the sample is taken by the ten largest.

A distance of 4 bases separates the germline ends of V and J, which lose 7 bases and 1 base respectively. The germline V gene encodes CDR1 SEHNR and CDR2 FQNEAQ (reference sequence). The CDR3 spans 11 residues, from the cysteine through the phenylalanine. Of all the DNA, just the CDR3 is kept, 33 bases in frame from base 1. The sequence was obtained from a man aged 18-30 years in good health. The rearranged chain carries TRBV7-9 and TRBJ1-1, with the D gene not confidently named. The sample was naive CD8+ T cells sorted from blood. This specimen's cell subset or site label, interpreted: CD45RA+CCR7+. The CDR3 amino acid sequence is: CASTPNTEAFF. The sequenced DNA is TGTGCCAGCACCCCGAACACTGAAGCTTTCTTT.